Shown below are 25 T cell receptor beta chains from a single sample sequenced in a study of cytomegalovirus exposure and HLA in healthy donors. The PCR ran on 60 Vbeta and 13 Jbeta primers. Profiled with immunoSEQ multiplex PCR; TCRdb holds only in-frame clones, not every one. The sample yields under 150,000 clones, about 79% seen once. Material for sequencing was PBMCs. The receptors here all came from a female donor in good health and CMV-seropositive.

The CDR3 loop reads CASSQTYGGASGANVLTF. CDR3 DNA: TGCGCCAGCAGCCAGACGTACGGGGGGGCCTCTGGGGCCAACGTCCTGACTTTC. This chain joins TRBV4-1 and TRBJ2-6, with TRBD2 matching over 8 bases. Germline V gene data show CDR1 as MGHRA and CDR2 as YSYEKL. J lost 0 bases, V lost 3 bases, and 7 bases had no gene match. CDR3 size: 18 residues.

This chain connects TRBV2 to TRBJ2-3; TRBD2 aligns across 13 bases. Germline V CDR1 and CDR2: SNHLY, FYNNEI. V lost 6 bases, J lost 1 base, and 4 bases stayed unmatched. The CDR3 contains 16 residues. The CDR3 protein is CASRPGLAGGTDTQYF. CDR3 nucleotide sequence: TGTGCCAGCAGACCCGGACTAGCGGGGGGCACAGATACGCAGTATTTT.

This clone was seen once. This chain joins TRBV10-1 and TRBJ2-1; D uncertain. Germline V gives CDR1 WNHNN, CDR2 SYGVQD (reference sequence). The CDR3 is made up of 13 amino acids. V was clipped by 4 bases and J by 9 bases, with 13 bases between them. Here the CDR3 reads CASSGSPPSEQFF. CDR3 bases: TGCGCCAGCAGTGGAAGCCCTCCAAGTGAGCAGTTCTTC.

The chain recombines TRBV18 with TRBJ2-5; 8 bases match TRBD2. Matching the DNA end better, TRBJ2-7 makes the J call doubtful. Looked up from germline, CDR1 is KGHSH and CDR2 is LQKENI. The CDR3 has 15 residues. CDR3 in amino acids: CASSPPGLVPYEQYF. DNA of the CDR3: TGTGCCAGCTCACCGCCGGGACTAGTCCCCTACGAGCAGTACTTC.

The chain combines TRBV5-8 with TRBJ1-2; unclear D gene. The CDR3 runs 13 residues. CDR1 is SGHTS and CDR2 is YDEGEE in the germline V gene. The germline V and J ends were trimmed by 4 bases and 5 bases, with 12 bases remaining between them. The CDR3 sequence is CASSPGTQYGYTF. The CDR3 bases are TGTGCCAGCAGCCCAGGCACTCAATATGGCTACACCTTC.

The chain has TRBV10-3 and TRBJ2-7; 7 bases align to TRBD1. Trimming cost V 6 bases and J 5 bases; bases outside gene matches: 10. Germline assignment: CDR1 ENHRY and CDR2 SYGVKD. The CDR3 is made up of 14 amino acids. CDR3 protein: CAIRAETGINEQYF. The CDR3 region has the DNA TGTGCCATCAGGGCGGAGACAGGGATTAACGAGCAGTACTTC.

The CDR3 sequence: CASSEARSGANVLTF. The CDR3 DNA reads TGTGCCAGCAGTGAAGCTCGCTCTGGGGCCAACGTCCTGACTTTC. This chain links TRBV6-1 with TRBJ2-6, with D unresolved. V lost 0 bases and J lost 0, with 3 bases in between. Germline V gene sequence: CDR1 MNHNS, CDR2 SASEGT. CDR3 length: 15 amino acids.

This clone was recorded once. This rearrangement joins TRBV6-5 to TRBJ2-1; TRBD2 aligns across 11 bases. The CDR3 loop spans 15 amino acids. Germline V lookup: CDR1 MNHEY, CDR2 SVGAGI. Trimming cost V 4 bases and J 7 bases; bases outside gene matches: 6. The CDR3 DNA sequence: TGTGCCAGCAGTTTAGCGGGAGGGCCGGTGAATGAGCAGTTCTTC. Amino acids: CASSLAGGPVNEQFF.

The table lists this clone with a count of one. The chain has TRBV7-9 and TRBJ1-1, with a possible D match to TRBD1 (6 bases). Deletions cut 5 bases from V and 5 bases from J, with 12 bases between. CDR1 and CDR2 (germline): SEHNR, FQNEAQ (reference sequence). The CDR3 spans 13 residues. CDR3 coding DNA: TGTGCCAGCAGCGCCGACAGGAGTACTGAAGCTTTCTTT. It codes for CASSADRSTEAFF.

V is TRBV11-2 and J is TRBJ1-5; 9 nucleotides match TRBD1. The trim removed 5 bases at V and 3 bases at J, leaving 5 bases unmatched. The germline CDR1 and CDR2 sequences are SGHAT and FQNNGV. The CDR3 contains 15 residues. CDR3 loop: CASSPGTGNNQPQHF. CDR3 sequence (DNA): TGTGCCAGCAGCCCCGGGACAGGGAACAATCAGCCCCAGCATTTT.

The chain uses TRBV5-1 and TRBJ2-3; no clear D. The CDR3 spans 14 residues. V lost 4 bases and J lost 5, with 14 bases in between. In germline, CDR1 is SGHRS, CDR2 YFSETQ. CDR3: CASSQDKKQDTQYF. The DNA for the CDR3 is TGCGCCAGCAGCCAAGATAAAAAACAAGATACGCAGTATTTT.

V is TRBV30 and J is TRBJ2-3, with 7 bases lining up with TRBD2. Germline-derived CDR1 and CDR2 are GTSNPN and SVGIG (reference sequence). The CDR3 length is 14 residues. The J segment lost 4 bases and the V segment lost 0 bases, leaving 4 bases of the junction unmatched. The CDR3 nucleotides are TGTGCCTGGAGTGTCGGCGGGGGAGCAGATACGCAGTATTTT. Amino acids: CAWSVGGGADTQYF. Variable domain in full (rest from reference TRBV30 and TRBJ2-3): SQTIHQWPATLVQPVGSPLSLECTVEGTSNPNLYWYRQAAGRGLQLLFYSVGIGQISSEVPQNLSASRPQDRQFILSSKKLLLSDSGFYLCAWSVGGGADTQYFGPGTRLTVL.

V gene TRBV6-5 combines with J gene TRBJ2-4, with a tentative D call TRBD1 (6 bases). This CDR3 is 15 amino acids long. Germline loops: CDR1 MNHEY, CDR2 SVGAGI. V lost 0 bases, J lost 7 bases, and 13 bases lay in between. The CDR3 sequence is CASSYSITGLNIQYF. CDR3 in DNA: TGTGCCAGCAGTTACTCGATCACAGGGTTGAACATTCAGTACTTC.

This clone was seen only a few times. The chain recombines TRBV5-4 with TRBJ2-7; 8 bases agree with TRBD1. The germline CDR1 and CDR2 sequences are SGHNT and YYREEE (reference sequence). CDR3 size: 15 residues. V was pared by 4 bases and J by 5 bases, with 11 bases of the junction left unmatched. The CDR3: CASSRSDRDKNEQYF. The CDR3 DNA is TGTGCCAGCAGCCGTTCGGACAGGGATAAGAACGAGCAGTACTTC.

This clone has just one count. The chain recombines TRBV5-4 with TRBJ1-1; TRBD1 matches at 8 bases. The CDR3 is 13 amino acids. Germline CDR1 SGHNT, CDR2 YYREEE (reference sequence). Germline trimming cut 3 bases from V and 4 bases from J; bases unmatched to any gene: 2. This CDR3 is CASSWTGTTEAFF. CDR3 nucleotide sequence: TGTGCCAGCAGCTGGACAGGGACCACTGAAGCTTTCTTT.

In its sample, this clone was seen a few times. V usage is TRBV2 and J usage is TRBJ1-2; the D gene is possibly TRBD1 (6 bases). The CDR3 runs 12 residues. Deletions cut 3 bases from V and 4 bases from J, with 6 bases between. The germline V gene encodes CDR1 SNHLY and CDR2 FYNNEI. CDR3 region: CASSDRGYGYTF. The CDR3 DNA reads TGTGCCAGCAGTGACAGGGGCTATGGCTACACCTTC.

There are a few counts of this clone. The rearrangement uses TRBV4-1 and TRBJ2-7; perhaps TRBD1 as D (6 bases). Trimming cost V 1 base and J 2 bases, with 12 bases left between them. The CDR3 length is 15 residues. CDR1 and CDR2 from the germline V gene are MGHRA and YSYEKL. CDR3 region: CASSQAGTRTYEQYF. The CDR3 DNA reads as TGCGCCAGCAGCCAAGCTGGGACACGGACCTACGAGCAGTACTTC.

The rearrangement links TRBV6-5 to TRBJ2-3; 7 bases line up with TRBD2. Trimming at V came to 6 bases and at J to 0 bases, leaving 6 bases not matched to a gene. The CDR3 is 15 residues long. Germline V gene data show CDR1 as MNHEY and CDR2 as SVGAGI. CDR3 bases: TGTGCCAGCAGACCCAGCGGGACTAGCACAGATACGCAGTATTTT. Amino acids: CASRPSGTSTDTQYF.

The rearrangement uses TRBV6-5 and TRBJ2-1; 9 bases fit TRBD2. Germline CDR1 is MNHEY and CDR2 is SVGAGI. V trimming: 5 bases; J trimming: 4 bases; junction bases outside the gene matches: 6. The CDR3 spans 15 residues. CDR3 nucleotides: TGTGCCAGCAGTCAATTAAGCGGGGGGTACAATGAGCAGTTCTTC. Translating gives CASSQLSGGYNEQFF.

The chain employs TRBV25-1 and TRBJ1-2; 9 positions agree with TRBD1. The V and J ends lost 6 bases and 7 bases, in that order; junction bases with no gene match: 3. CDR1 is MGHDK, CDR2 SYGVNS, per germline. This CDR3 is built from 12 residues. The DNA of the CDR3 is TGTGCCAGCAGCCACAGGGGGCTTGGCTACACCTTC. Its translation: CASSHRGLGYTF.

This clone was seen just once. The chain recombines TRBV9 with TRBJ2-1; D call uncertain. CDR3 length equals 15 residues. V lost 0 bases and J 0 bases, leaving 7 bases between the germline ends. From germline, CDR1 is SGDLS and CDR2 YYNGEE. Here the CDR3 reads CASSVGSASYNEQFF. The CDR3 DNA sequence: TGTGCCAGCAGCGTAGGGAGTGCCTCCTACAATGAGCAGTTCTTC.

This chain uses TRBV27 with TRBJ2-2, with D tentatively TRBD2 (7 bases). The CDR3 is made up of 14 amino acids. Germline loops: CDR1 MNHEY, CDR2 SMNVEV (reference sequence). V was shortened by 9 bases and J by 5 bases, with 16 bases between the two germline ends. The CDR3 is CASRGAGDTGELFF. As DNA, the CDR3 is TGTGCCAGTCGGGGGGCCGGGGATACCGGGGAGCTGTTTTTT.

This chain joins TRBV4-1 and TRBJ2-2, with 10 bases identical to TRBD2. The CDR3 has 17 residues. Germline-derived CDR1 and CDR2 are MGHRA and YSYEKL. V gave up 4 bases and J gave up 4 bases; unmatched junction bases: 9. The CDR3 DNA is TGCGCCAGCAGCCCCTATGAGCGGGAGGGCTCCACCGGGGAGCTGTTTTTT. Protein sequence: CASSPYEREGSTGELFF.

The chain recombines TRBV6-5 with TRBJ1-1; D ambiguous. The V and J ends lost 6 bases and 5 bases respectively, with 16 bases between them. The CDR3 has 14 amino acids. CDR1 and CDR2 from the germline V gene are MNHEY and SVGAGI. CDR3 DNA sequence: TGTGCCAGCAGACCCCCTCGGGCGGGGACTGAAGCTTTCTTT. Protein sequence: CASRPPRAGTEAFF.

In its sample, this clone was seen once. This chain uses TRBV7-9 with TRBJ1-1; the D is unclear. V lost 5 bases and J 4 bases, leaving 20 bases between the germline ends. Germline V gene data show CDR1 as SEHNR and CDR2 as FQNEAQ (reference sequence). The CDR3 runs to 16 residues. The CDR3 sequence is CASSPPEGSRSTEAFF. The CDR3, as DNA: TGTGCCAGCAGCCCCCCCGAGGGCAGCCGGTCCACTGAAGCTTTCTTT.